This entry features one T cell receptor beta chain sequence. The source of the sample is a study of control samples from healthy donors and cancer patients. Measured with immunoSEQ multiplex PCR; TCRdb has only the in-frame clones, and not every one. The sample has about 270,000 clones, 82% seen once; the top ten hold 13%. The clonotype originates from a woman aged 60 to 75 with lung cancer. The sample taken for sequencing was PBMCs.

The CDR3 DNA sequence: TGTGCCAGTAGTCTCTCCGGGGGCGCACAGGGAACAGGGTCTGGAAACACCATATATTTT. Its protein is CASSLSGGAQGTGSGNTIYF. The J gene is TRBJ1-3, the V gene TRBV19, with D possibly being TRBD1 (6 bases). Germline V gene data show CDR1 as LNHDA and CDR2 as SQIVND (reference sequence). The CDR3 has 20 residues. With 5 bases removed from V and 1 base from J, the gap between germline ends came to 27 bases. The full variable domain, completed using reference TRBV19 and TRBJ1-3, is DGGITQSPKYLFRKEGQNVTLSCEQNLNHDAMYWYRQDPGQGLRLIYYSQIVNDFQKGDIAEGYSVSREKKESFPLTVTSAQKNPTAFYLCASSLSGGAQGTGSGNTIYFGEGSWLTVV.